This TCR beta chain was retrieved from a study of blood T cell repertoires in COVID-19. This clone was seen only once. This sample also contains other DNA sequences that code for the same CDR3. The repertoire was sequenced with immunoSEQ multiplex PCR; TCRdb's copy has only in-frame clones and lacks some. The table shows fewer than 350,000 clones, with roughly 93% occurring only once. From germline, CDR1 is MNHNS and CDR2 SASEGT. This CDR3 is 15 amino acids long. J was trimmed by 6 bases and V by 3 bases; bases with no gene match: 3. Those enrolled, adults aged about 18 to 89 years, came from about two dozen US areas. Cohort allocation depended upon clinical history that participants reported.

The source material was PBMCs or T cells enriched from blood (not recorded which). The chain carries TRBV6-1 and TRBJ1-5, with 12 bases that match TRBD1. The clonotype was recovered from a woman aged 40 to 49 with acute COVID-19. The CDR3 spells CASSDRDRGLQPQHF. As DNA, the CDR3 is TGTGCCAGCAGTGATCGGGACAGGGGGCTTCAGCCCCAGCATTTT.